This T cell receptor (beta chain) was identified in a study of cytomegalovirus exposure and HLA in healthy donors. CDR1 and CDR2 (germline): MNHNS, SASEGT. There are 12 residues in the CDR3. Trimming shortened V by 6 bases and J by 4 bases, and 10 bases separated the two germline ends. Here immunoSEQ multiplex PCR was the method, and the copy in TCRdb shows in-frame clones only, minus some. Here the sample spans 100,000 to 150,000 clones, 89% being singletons. The gene calls are TRBV6-1 and TRBJ2-7; no reliable D call. Sequenced: PBMCs. This sequence was found in a young woman in good health and CMV-seronegative. CDR3 amino acids: CASSNSRYEQYF. The CDR3 DNA reads TGTGCCAGCAGCAACTCTAGGTACGAGCAGTACTTC.